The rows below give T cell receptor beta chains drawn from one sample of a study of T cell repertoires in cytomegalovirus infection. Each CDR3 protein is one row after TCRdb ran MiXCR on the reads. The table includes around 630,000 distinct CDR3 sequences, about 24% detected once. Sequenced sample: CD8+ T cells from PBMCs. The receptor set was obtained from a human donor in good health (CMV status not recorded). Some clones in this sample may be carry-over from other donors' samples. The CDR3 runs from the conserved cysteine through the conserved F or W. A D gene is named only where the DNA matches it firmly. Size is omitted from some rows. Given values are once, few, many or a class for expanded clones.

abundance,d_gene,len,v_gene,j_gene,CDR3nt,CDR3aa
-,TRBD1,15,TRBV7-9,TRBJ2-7,TGTGCCAGCAGCTTGTCGGGACAGAGCTCCTACGAGCAGTACTTC,CASSLSGQSSYEQYF
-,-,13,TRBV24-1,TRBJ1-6,TGTGCCTCCTTAGGGGGGAATAATTCACCCCTCCACTTT,CASLGGNNSPLHF
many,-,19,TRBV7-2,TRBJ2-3,TGTGCCAGCAGCTTACCAGGACACCACTTTGGGACTTTACCAGATACGCAGTATTTT,CASSLPGHHFGTLPDTQYF
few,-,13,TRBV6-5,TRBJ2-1,TGTGCCAGCAGTTGGGGGGGCGCCAAGGAGCAGTTCTTC,CASSWGGAKEQFF
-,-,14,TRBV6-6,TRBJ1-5,TGTGCCAGCAGTTCCGTAGTATTTTCTCAGCCCCAGCATTTT,CASSSVVFSQPQHF
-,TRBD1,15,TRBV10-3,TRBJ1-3,TGTGCCATCCAGGTTCGGGACAGCGGCGGAAACACCATATATTTT,CAIQVRDSGGNTIYF
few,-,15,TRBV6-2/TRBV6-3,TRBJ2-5,TGTGCCAGCAGTTGGGGGCAGGGGTCTTTAGAGACCCAGTACTTC,CASSWGQGSLETQYF
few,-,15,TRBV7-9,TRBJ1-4,TGTGCCAGCAGCTTAGTGGTAGGAGAAGATGAAAAACTGTTTTTT,CASSLVVGEDEKLFF
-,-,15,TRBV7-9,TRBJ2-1,TGTGCCAGCAGCTTAGCGGTAGGGACCTACAATGAGCAGTTCTTC,CASSLAVGTYNEQFF
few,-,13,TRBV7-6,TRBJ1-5,TGTGCCAGCAGACAGAGTGACAATCAGCCCCAGCATTTT,CASRQSDNQPQHF
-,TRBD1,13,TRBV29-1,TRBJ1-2,TGCAGCGTTGCGGAAGGACAGGGGAATGGCTACACCTTC,CSVAEGQGNGYTF
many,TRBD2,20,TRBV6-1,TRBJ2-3,TGTGCCAGCAGTTATCCCCCGGGACTAGCGGCAAAATATAGCACAGATACGCAGTATTTT,CASSYPPGLAAKYSTDTQYF
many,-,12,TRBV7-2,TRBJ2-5,TGTGCCAGCAGTGTCCGGTGGGAGACCCAGTACTTC,CASSVRWETQYF
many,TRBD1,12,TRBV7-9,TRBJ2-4,TGTGCCAGCAGGGGACAGGAAAACATTCAGTACTTC,CASRGQENIQYF
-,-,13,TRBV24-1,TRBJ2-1,TGTGCCACGGGGAACGCCAGGGTCAATGAGCAGTTCTTC,CATGNARVNEQFF
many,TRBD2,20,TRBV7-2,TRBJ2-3,TGTGCCAGCAGCTTGGCGACGGGAGCGGGACTTAGCGCTAGCACAGATACGCAGTATTTT,CASSLATGAGLSASTDTQYF
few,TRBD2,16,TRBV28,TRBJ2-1,TGTGCCAGCGCCGCTTTTGGCGGGGGGGCGGGTAATGAGCAGTTCTTC,CASAAFGGGAGNEQFF